The 16 T cell receptor beta chains below all came from one sample that was sequenced in a study of regulatory T cells in long-lasting Graves disease (dated by TCRdb to the early 2020s). The label giving this sample's time point can be read as: newly diagnosed GD, antithyroid drugs for less than 3 months. For both TCR sequencing and RNA sequencing, RNA was extracted from PBMCs in TRIzol. The library was built by means of multiplex PCR. Sequencing took place on an Illumina HiSeq 4000. TCR beta libraries were built with iRepertoire HTBI primers and Arm-PCR amplification of CDR3 regions. The raw public data were reprocessed by TCRdb itself: fastp quality trimming at Q25, MiXCR clonotype calling, in-frame beta chains only. Entries that share a CDR3 protein sequence are merged under the most common genes and DNA. The table for this sample lists about 460,000 distinct CDR3 sequences; roughly 15% of them were counted only once. In total, the top ten clones hold roughly 15% of the sample.

These data also formed part of another study, on T cells in Graves' hyperthyroidism and ophthalmopathy.

Material: peripheral blood mononuclear cells (PBMCs), obtained at new diagnosis, from a patient treated with antithyroid drugs. The receptors derive from a woman aged 50 to 60 with Graves disease. Donor details come from another sample of the same person, matched by shared clones.

The chain couples TRBV20-1 to TRBJ2-3; D uncertain. Trimming removed 8 bases at V and 6 bases at J, with 12 bases between. Germline V gene data show CDR1 as DFQATT and CDR2 as SNEGSKA (reference sequence). The CDR3 consists of 11 residues. The CDR3 DNA follows: TGCAGTACGCCCGTTTGGGATACGCAGTATTTT. It translates to CSTPVWDTQYF.

V gene TRBV12-3 or TRBV12-4 combines with J gene TRBJ2-3; possible D gene TRBD1, 6 bases. Trimming pared 0 bases from V and 4 bases from J, leaving 11 bases between. This CDR3 region has 15 residues. In DNA form, the CDR3 reads TGTGCCAGCAGTTTAGCGCCCAGGGGCGCAGATACGCAGTATTTT. Translated: CASSLAPRGADTQYF.

In this sample, this clonotype turned up many times. The chain recombines TRBV3-1 with TRBJ1-5, with D perhaps matching TRBD1 (5 bases). The CDR3 runs to 13 residues. The germline V gene has CDR1 LGHDT and CDR2 YNNKEL (reference sequence). V was pared by 3 bases and J by 7 bases, with 10 bases between. For the CDR3, the DNA is TGTGCCAGCAGCCATAAGGGGTGGCAGCCCCAGCATTTT. Protein product: CASSHKGWQPQHF.

This clonotype was counted at least ten times. The rearrangement uses TRBV7-9 and TRBJ2-5; 7 nucleotides match TRBD1. With 5 bases clipped from V and 5 bases from J, the junction kept 11 bases outside the gene matches. The length of the CDR3 is 15 residues. Germline lookup yields CDR1 SEHNR and CDR2 FQNEAQ (reference sequence). This CDR3 reads CASSPGKGTAETQYF. DNA of the CDR3: TGTGCCAGCAGCCCCGGAAAGGGGACAGCGGAGACCCAGTACTTC.

This clonotype appeared a few times. For the CDR3, the DNA is TGTGCCAGTAGTATAGCCCCGACTAGCGTCTATGAGCAGTTCTTC. This sequence encodes CASSIAPTSVYEQFF. The chain recombines TRBV19 with TRBJ2-1; 8 bases map to TRBD2. CDR1 and CDR2 from the germline V gene are LNHDA and SQIVND (reference sequence). V shed 1 base, J shed 8 bases, and the junction held 7 bases outside the gene matches. There are 15 residues in the CDR3.

The sample holds a few counts of this clonotype. The chain employs TRBV5-1 and TRBJ1-3; D is uncertain. This CDR3 comprises 14 residues. Trimming took off 0 bases at V and 2 bases at J, with 6 bases between the two ends. Germline CDR1 reads SGHRS; CDR2 reads YFSETQ. CDR3 coding DNA: TGCGCCAGCAGCTTGGCTGCGGCTGGAAACACCATATATTTT. Its protein is CASSLAAAGNTIYF.

This clonotype was observed at least ten times. The chain combines TRBV9 with TRBJ2-3; TRBD2 agrees at 7 bases. This CDR3 is 17 amino acids long. CDR1 is SGDLS, CDR2 YYNGEE, per germline. The ends lost 0 bases at V and 2 bases at J; junction bases unmatched: 9. CDR3 DNA: TGTGCCAGCAGCGTAGGGGAGGGGACCACTTACACAGATACGCAGTATTTT. Translating gives CASSVGEGTTYTDTQYF.

This clonotype occurred many times. The rearrangement links TRBV6-1 to TRBJ2-7; tentatively, D is TRBD1 (7 bases). Germline CDR1 and CDR2: MNHNS and SASEGT. V was pared by 6 bases and J by 2 bases, with 17 bases between. The CDR3 sequence is 15 residues long. The CDR3 nucleotides are TGTGCCAGCAGAGGGACAGCGGGTTTTCCCTACGAGCAGTACTTC. The encoded protein is CASRGTAGFPYEQYF.

This clonotype was seen repeatedly, ten times or more. V is TRBV5-1 and J is TRBJ2-1; D is undetermined. Looked up from germline, CDR1 is SGHRS and CDR2 is YFSETQ. Deletions cut 0 bases from V and 7 bases from J, with 11 bases between. The CDR3 contains 14 residues. The CDR3 spells CASSLGLLQNEQFF. DNA of the CDR3: TGCGCCAGCAGCTTGGGATTGTTGCAAAATGAGCAGTTCTTC.

This clonotype was observed a handful of times. The chain carries TRBV25-1 and TRBJ1-1; D not certain. Germline CDR1 reads MGHDK; CDR2 reads SYGVNS. The CDR3 runs 12 residues. V was pared by 2 bases and J by 8 bases, with 9 bases between. CDR3 amino acids: CASSERREEAFF. As DNA, the CDR3 is TGTGCCAGCAGTGAAAGAAGGGAAGAAGCTTTCTTT.

At least ten counts were recorded for this clonotype. The DNA for the CDR3 is TGTGCCAGCAGCTTAGTGGGTTTCGGCGGGAGGGTGAACAATGAGCAGTTCTTC. Encoded protein: CASSLVGFGGRVNNEQFF. The chain links TRBV7-9 to TRBJ2-1; 9 bases agree with TRBD2. The V and J ends lost 1 base and 5 bases, in that order; junction bases with no gene match: 12. The CDR3 runs to 18 residues. Germline V lookup: CDR1 SEHNR, CDR2 FQNEAQ (reference sequence).

The CDR3 sequence is CASSSRHRSYNEQFF. CDR3 in DNA: TGTGCCAGCAGCTCAAGACACCGCTCCTACAATGAGCAGTTCTTC. The chain recombines TRBV7-2 with TRBJ2-1; D remains unclear. Germline-derived CDR1 and CDR2 are SGHTA and FQGNSA. V was shortened by 4 bases and J by 0 bases, with 10 bases between the two germline ends. This CDR3 has 15 residues.

The sample holds many counts of this clonotype. J is TRBJ1-2 and V is TRBV12-3 or TRBV12-4; D is possibly TRBD1 (5 bases). The CDR3 consists of 13 residues. The V end lost 5 bases, the J end lost 4 bases, and 11 bases lay between the germline ends. In nucleotides, the CDR3 is TGTGCCAGCAGTCCCCCGGGGACCTATGGCTACACCTTC. Translation: CASSPPGTYGYTF.

The genes are TRBV9 and TRBJ2-3; D is uncertain. Germline CDR1 and CDR2: SGDLS and YYNGEE. CDR3 length: 14 residues. V was shortened by 6 bases and J by 2 bases, with 13 bases between the two germline ends. CDR3 sequence reads: CASNGGAATDTQYF. CDR3 DNA sequence: TGTGCCAGCAACGGCGGAGCCGCCACAGATACGCAGTATTTT.

In its sample, this clonotype was seen many times. This chain links TRBV28 with TRBJ2-5; tentative D call: TRBD2 (7 bases). Trimming cost V 10 bases and J 5 bases, with 23 bases left between them. Germline loops: CDR1 MDHEN, CDR2 SYDVKM. CDR3 length equals 15 residues. The CDR3: CATQLGGAWAETQYF. In nucleotides, the CDR3 is TGTGCCACCCAGCTGGGGGGGGCTTGGGCCGAGACCCAGTACTTC.

The table lists this clonotype with many counts. This chain connects TRBV20-1 to TRBJ2-7, with 10 nucleotides matching TRBD2. The germline V gene has CDR1 DFQATT and CDR2 SNEGSKA (reference sequence). Losses at the gene ends were 6 bases for V and 6 bases for J; bases not matched to a gene: 5. CDR3 length equals 12 residues. The CDR3 sequence is CSANSGRVEQYF. DNA for the CDR3: TGCAGTGCCAACAGCGGGAGGGTCGAGCAGTACTTC.